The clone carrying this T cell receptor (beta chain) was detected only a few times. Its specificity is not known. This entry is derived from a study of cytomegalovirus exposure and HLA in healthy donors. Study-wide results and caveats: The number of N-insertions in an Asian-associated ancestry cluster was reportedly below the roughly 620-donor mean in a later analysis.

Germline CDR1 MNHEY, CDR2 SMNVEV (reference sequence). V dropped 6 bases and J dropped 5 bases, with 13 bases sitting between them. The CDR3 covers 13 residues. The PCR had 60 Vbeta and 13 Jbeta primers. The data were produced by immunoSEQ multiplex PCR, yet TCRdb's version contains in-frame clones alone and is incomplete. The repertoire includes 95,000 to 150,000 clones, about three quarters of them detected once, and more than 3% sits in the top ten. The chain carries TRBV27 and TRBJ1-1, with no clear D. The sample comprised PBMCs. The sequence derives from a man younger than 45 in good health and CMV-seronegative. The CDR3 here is CASSLDERTEAFF. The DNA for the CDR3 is TGTGCCAGCAGCCTTGACGAGAGGACTGAAGCTTTCTTT.